One sample yielded the 8 T cell receptor beta chains listed below, sequenced in a study of shared clonotypes between healthy human individuals (dated by TCRdb to 2018 to 2020). Libraries were made using the immunoSEQ multiplex PCR assay. What TCRdb holds here is the immuneACCESS table cut down to in-frame rearrangements. Part of the clones is not present; checked against another copy, under half of the missing clones reflect an unresolved V gene, and the others are unexplained. The sample table holds around 1.6 million clones, of which around 98% were seen once. The ten largest account for approximately 0.44% of the sample. The specimen sequenced was naive CD4+ T cells sorted from blood. The cell subset or site tag for this specimen amounts to: CD45RA+ positively selected. Receptors were obtained from a man aged 25 to 40 in good health.

This clone was seen just once. The chain has TRBV13 and TRBJ2-1, with a possible D match to TRBD2 (6 bases). The CDR3 has 14 amino acids. The germline gives CDR1 PRHDT, CDR2 FYEKMQ (reference sequence). V was pared by 0 bases and J by 10 bases, with 13 bases between. The CDR3 DNA sequence: TGTGCCAGCAGCTTAGGGGGAGGCCCTCTGGAGCAGTTCTTC. It translates to CASSLGGGPLEQFF.

V usage is TRBV10-3 and J usage is TRBJ1-2; 7 bases fit TRBD1. Germline trimming cut 4 bases from V and 3 bases from J; bases unmatched to any gene: 23. The germline V gene has CDR1 ENHRY and CDR2 SYGVKD. CDR3 size: 20 residues. The CDR3 nucleotides are TGTGCCATCAGTGCGAAATCACAACCCCGGACAGGCGGGACGGACTATGGCTACACCTTC. It is translated as CAISAKSQPRTGGTDYGYTF.

The chain carries TRBV5-1 and TRBJ2-1; D is perhaps TRBD2 (5 bases). Germline CDR1 SGHRS, CDR2 YFSETQ. Trimming shortened V by 4 bases and J by 5 bases, and 10 bases separated the two germline ends. The CDR3 covers 13 residues. The CDR3 protein is CASSILGNNEQFF. The CDR3 DNA is TGCGCCAGCAGCATACTAGGGAACAATGAGCAGTTCTTC.

The CDR3 loop reads CASSPIPTGTSGRGTDTQYF. CDR3 DNA: TGCGCCAGCAGCCCGATACCAACCGGGACTAGCGGGAGGGGCACAGATACGCAGTATTTT. The chain carries TRBV5-1 and TRBJ2-3, with 16 bases matching TRBD2. The CDR3 is 20 amino acids. With V trimmed by 4 bases and J by 1 base, 12 bases remained unmatched. Germline V lookup: CDR1 SGHRS, CDR2 YFSETQ.

The CDR3 loop is CASSVTVPSNPGELFF. The CDR3 DNA reads as TGTGCCAGCAGCGTAACCGTCCCGAGTAATCCCGGGGAGCTGTTTTTT. The chain is built from TRBV9 and TRBJ2-2; D is uncertain. This CDR3 comprises 16 residues. Germline V CDR1 and CDR2: SGDLS, YYNGEE. With 1 base removed from V and 6 bases from J, the gap between germline ends came to 16 bases.

The V and J genes are TRBV18 and TRBJ2-1; 15 bases are a match to TRBD2. Germline CDR1 KGHSH, CDR2 LQKENI. This CDR3 is built from 16 residues. Trimming at V came to 3 bases and at J to 6 bases, leaving 3 bases not matched to a gene. CDR3 coding DNA: TGTGCCAGCTCACCGAGGACTAGCGGGAGGGCCAATGAGCAGTTCTTC. Residues: CASSPRTSGRANEQFF.

The chain employs TRBV10-2 and TRBJ1-5; no definite D call. The ends were cut back, 2 bases at V and 0 bases at J, with 8 bases in the middle. Germline-derived CDR1 and CDR2 are WSHSY and SAAADI. This CDR3 has 15 residues. The CDR3 DNA reads as TGCGCCAGCAGTGAGCGGAGGGCTAGCAATCAGCCCCAGCATTTT. Translated, it gives CASSERRASNQPQHF.

V is TRBV7-9 and J is TRBJ1-1; D possibly corresponds to TRBD1 (5 bases). V was cut by 2 bases and J by 1 base, with 14 bases left in between. From germline, CDR1 is SEHNR and CDR2 FQNEAQ (reference sequence). There are 16 residues in the CDR3. CDR3 nucleotides: TGTGCCAGCAGCTTATACCGGGGCGCGGGGAACACTGAAGCTTTCTTT. Protein sequence: CASSLYRGAGNTEAFF.